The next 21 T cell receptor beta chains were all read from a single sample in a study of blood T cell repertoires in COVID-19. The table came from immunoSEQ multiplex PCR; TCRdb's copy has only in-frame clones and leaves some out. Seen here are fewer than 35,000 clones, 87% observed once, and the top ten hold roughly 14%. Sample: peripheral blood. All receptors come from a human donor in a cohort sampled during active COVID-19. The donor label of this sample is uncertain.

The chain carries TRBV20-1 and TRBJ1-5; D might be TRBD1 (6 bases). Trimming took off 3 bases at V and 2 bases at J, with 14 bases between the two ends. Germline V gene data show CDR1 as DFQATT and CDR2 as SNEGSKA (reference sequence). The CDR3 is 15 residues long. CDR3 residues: CSASTGYSGNQPQHF. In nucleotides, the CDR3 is TGCAGTGCTAGTACAGGGTATAGTGGCAATCAGCCCCAGCATTTT.

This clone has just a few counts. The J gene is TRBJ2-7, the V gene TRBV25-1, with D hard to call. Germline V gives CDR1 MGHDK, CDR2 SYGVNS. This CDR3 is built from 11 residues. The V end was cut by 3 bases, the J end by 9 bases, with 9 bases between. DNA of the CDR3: TGTGCCAGCAGTGATGTGGCAGGGCAGTACTTC. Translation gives CASSDVAGQYF.

This CDR3 reads CASSPGQASNQPQHF. In DNA, the CDR3 is TGTGCCAGCAGCCCTGGACAGGCTAGCAATCAGCCCCAGCATTTT. The gene calls are TRBV7-2 and TRBJ1-5; 7 bases line up with TRBD1. J gave up 0 bases and V 5 bases, and 4 bases lay outside the gene matches. The CDR3 consists of 15 residues. The germline gives CDR1 SGHTA, CDR2 FQGNSA. Variable domain in full (rest from reference TRBV7-2 and TRBJ1-5): GAGVSQSPSNKVTEKGKDVELRCDPISGHTALYWYRQSLGQGLEFLIYFQGNSAPDKSGLPSDRFSAERTGGSVSTLTIQRTQQEDSAVYLCASSPGQASNQPQHFGDGTRLSIL.

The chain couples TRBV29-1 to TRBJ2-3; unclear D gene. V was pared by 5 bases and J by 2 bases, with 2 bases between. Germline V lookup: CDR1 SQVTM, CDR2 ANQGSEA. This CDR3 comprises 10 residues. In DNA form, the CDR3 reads TGCAGCGTTTACACAGATACGCAGTATTTT. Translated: CSVYTDTQYF.

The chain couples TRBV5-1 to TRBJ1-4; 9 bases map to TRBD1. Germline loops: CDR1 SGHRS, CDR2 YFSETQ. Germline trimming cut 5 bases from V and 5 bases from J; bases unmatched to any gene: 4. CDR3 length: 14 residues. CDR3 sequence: CASRSGTGNEKLFF. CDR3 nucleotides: TGCGCCAGCAGATCCGGGACAGGGAATGAAAAACTGTTTTTT. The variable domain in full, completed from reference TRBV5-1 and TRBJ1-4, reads KAGVTQTPRYLIKTRGQQVTLSCSPISGHRSVSWYQQTPGQGLQFLFEYFSETQRNKGNFPGRFSGRQFSNSRSEMNVSTLELGDSALYLCASRSGTGNEKLFFGSGTQLSVL.

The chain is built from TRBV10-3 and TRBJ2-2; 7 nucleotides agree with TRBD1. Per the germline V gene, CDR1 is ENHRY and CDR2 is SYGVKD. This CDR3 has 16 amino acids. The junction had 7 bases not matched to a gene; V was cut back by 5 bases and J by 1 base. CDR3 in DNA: TGTGCCATCAGTCAACCTACAGGGGAGAACACCGGGGAGCTGTTTTTT. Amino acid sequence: CAISQPTGENTGELFF.

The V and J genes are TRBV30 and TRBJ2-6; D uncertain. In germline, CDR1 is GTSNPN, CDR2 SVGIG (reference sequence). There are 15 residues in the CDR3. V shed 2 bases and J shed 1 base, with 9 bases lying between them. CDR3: CAWSQRVSGANVLTF. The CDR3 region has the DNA TGTGCCTGGAGTCAACGGGTTTCTGGGGCCAACGTCCTGACTTTC. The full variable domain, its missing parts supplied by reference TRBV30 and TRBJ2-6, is SQTIHQWPATLVQPVGSPLSLECTVEGTSNPNLYWYRQAAGRGLQLLFYSVGIGQISSEVPQNLSASRPQDRQFILSSKKLLLSDSGFYLCAWSQRVSGANVLTFGAGSRLTVL.

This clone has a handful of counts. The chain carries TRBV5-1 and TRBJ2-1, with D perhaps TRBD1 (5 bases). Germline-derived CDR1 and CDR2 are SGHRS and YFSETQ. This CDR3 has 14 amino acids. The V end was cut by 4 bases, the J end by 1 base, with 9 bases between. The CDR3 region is CASSLRTSYNEQFF. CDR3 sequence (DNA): TGCGCCAGCAGCCTAAGGACATCCTACAATGAGCAGTTCTTC.

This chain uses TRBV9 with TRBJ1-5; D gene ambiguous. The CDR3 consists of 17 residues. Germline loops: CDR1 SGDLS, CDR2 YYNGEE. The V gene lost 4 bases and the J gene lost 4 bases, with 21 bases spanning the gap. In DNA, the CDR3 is TGTGCCAGCAGCCCCCGTCCCCATTGGGGAGGGAATCAGCCCCAGCATTTT. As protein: CASSPRPHWGGNQPQHF.

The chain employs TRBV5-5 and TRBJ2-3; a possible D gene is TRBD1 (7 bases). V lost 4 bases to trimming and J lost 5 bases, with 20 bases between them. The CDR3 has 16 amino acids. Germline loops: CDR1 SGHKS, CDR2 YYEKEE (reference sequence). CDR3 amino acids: CASSLPPGTAGDTQYF. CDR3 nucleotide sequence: TGTGCCAGCAGCCTTCCCCCGGGGACAGCGGGAGATACGCAGTATTTT.

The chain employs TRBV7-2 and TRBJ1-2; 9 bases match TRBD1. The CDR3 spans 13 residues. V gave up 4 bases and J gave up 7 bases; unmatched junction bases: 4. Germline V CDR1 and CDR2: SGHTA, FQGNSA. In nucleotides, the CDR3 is TGTGCCAGCAGCTCTACAGGGGGCCTTGGCTACACCTTC. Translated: CASSSTGGLGYTF.

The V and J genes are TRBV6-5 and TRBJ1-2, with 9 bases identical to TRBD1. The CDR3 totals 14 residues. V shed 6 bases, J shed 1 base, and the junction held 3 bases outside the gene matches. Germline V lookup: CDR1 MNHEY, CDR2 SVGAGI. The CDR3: CASSGQGFNYGYTF. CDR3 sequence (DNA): TGTGCCAGCAGCGGACAGGGGTTTAACTATGGCTACACCTTC.

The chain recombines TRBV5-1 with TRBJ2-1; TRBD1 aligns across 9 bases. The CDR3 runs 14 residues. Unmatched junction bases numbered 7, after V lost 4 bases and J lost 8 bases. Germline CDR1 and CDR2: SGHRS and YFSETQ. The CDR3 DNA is TGCGCCAGCAGCCCAGGACAGGGGTGGGATGAGCAGTTCTTC. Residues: CASSPGQGWDEQFF.

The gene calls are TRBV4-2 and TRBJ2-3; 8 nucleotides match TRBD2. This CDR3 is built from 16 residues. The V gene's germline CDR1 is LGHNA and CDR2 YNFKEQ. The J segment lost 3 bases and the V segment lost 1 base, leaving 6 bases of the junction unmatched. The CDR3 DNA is TGTGCCAGCAGCCAAGCCCCCGGGGGGGGAACAGATACGCAGTATTTT. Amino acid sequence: CASSQAPGGGTDTQYF.

The CDR3 loop is CASSLQLAGGVNEQFF. CDR3 sequence (DNA): TGTGCCAGCAGCTTACAACTAGCGGGGGGGGTGAATGAGCAGTTCTTC. This chain joins TRBV7-2 and TRBJ2-1; TRBD2 matches at 13 bases. V lost 2 bases to trimming and J lost 7 bases; unmatched junction nucleotides: 5. The CDR3 contains 16 residues. The germline CDR1 and CDR2 sequences are SGHTA and FQGNSA.

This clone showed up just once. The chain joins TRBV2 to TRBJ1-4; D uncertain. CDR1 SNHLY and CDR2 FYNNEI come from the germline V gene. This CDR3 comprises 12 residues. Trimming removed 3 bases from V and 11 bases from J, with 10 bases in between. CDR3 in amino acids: CASSDGSRKLFF. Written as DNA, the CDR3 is TGTGCCAGCAGTGACGGGAGCAGGAAACTGTTTTTT.

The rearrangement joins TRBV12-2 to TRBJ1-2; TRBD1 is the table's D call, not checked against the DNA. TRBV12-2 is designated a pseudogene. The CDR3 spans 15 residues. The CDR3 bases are TGTGCAAGTCGCTCCCGGGACACGGTGCTTCGTGGCTACACCTTC. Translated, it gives CASRSRDTVLRGYTF.

CDR3 protein: CASSQDWQYNEQFF. The CDR3 nucleotides are TGCGCCAGCAGCCAAGATTGGCAATACAATGAGCAGTTCTTC. The chain joins TRBV4-3 to TRBJ2-1; D remains ambiguous. The germline V gene encodes CDR1 LGHNA and CDR2 YSLEER. Trimming took 0 bases from V and 4 from J, leaving 7 bases between them. The CDR3 runs 14 residues.

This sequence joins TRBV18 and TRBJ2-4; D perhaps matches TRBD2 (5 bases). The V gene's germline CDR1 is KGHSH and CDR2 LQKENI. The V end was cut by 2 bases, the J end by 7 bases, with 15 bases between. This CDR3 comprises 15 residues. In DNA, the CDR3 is TGTGCCAGCTCACCAGAGGTGGCAGGAGGTAACATTCAGTACTTC. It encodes CASSPEVAGGNIQYF.

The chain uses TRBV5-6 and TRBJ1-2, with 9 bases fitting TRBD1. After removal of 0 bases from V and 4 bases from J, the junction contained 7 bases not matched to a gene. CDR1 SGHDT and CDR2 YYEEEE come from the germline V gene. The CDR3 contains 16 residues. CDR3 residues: CASSLARDRAFYGYTF. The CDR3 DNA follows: TGTGCCAGCAGCTTGGCCCGGGACAGGGCATTCTATGGCTACACCTTC.

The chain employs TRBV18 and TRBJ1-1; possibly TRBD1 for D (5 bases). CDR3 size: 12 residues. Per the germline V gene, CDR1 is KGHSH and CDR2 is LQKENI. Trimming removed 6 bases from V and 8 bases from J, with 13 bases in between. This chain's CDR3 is CASSGQGIEAFF. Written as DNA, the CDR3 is TGTGCCAGCTCCGGGCAGGGAATCGAAGCTTTCTTT.